This T cell receptor beta chain was obtained from a study of T cells expressing NK-cell markers. As for the study in general: Obtained from sorted CD3+CD56+NKG2C+, CD3+CD56+NKG2C- and CD3+CD56-NKG2C+ T cells were the TCR beta repertoires. Study-level findings and limits: These clonotypes also led the CD3+CD56-NKG2C+ fraction in a few donors. In roughly 6 donors, dominant CD3+CD56+NKG2C+ clones formed about 1.0-7.0% of CD8+ cells.

With regard to this clonotype: Its antigen is not identified.

The CDR3 has 14 amino acids. Germline V gene lookup returns CDR1 SGHVS and CDR2 FQNEAQ. TCRdb reprocessed the 5' RACE reads and reports one entry per CDR3 protein, with no DNA. The listing records 350,000 to 400,000 distinct CDR3 sequences. V is TRBV7-8 and J is TRBJ1-2; TCRdb proposes TRBD1, but this gene call is untestable without DNA. Material: blood T cells: a sorted CD56 or NKG2C T cell subset, CD4+ or CD8+ T cells, or bulk PBMC T cells (not recorded which). The sequence was collected from a woman between 50 and 59 years old in good health. CDR3 loop: CASRRLRGPPGYTF.